The 20 T cell receptor beta chains below come from one sample, sequenced in a study of T cell responses to AZD1222 COVID-19 vaccine (dated by TCRdb to the early 2020s). The library was made by the immunoSEQ multiplex PCR assay. In TCRdb, the immuneACCESS table is reduced to in-frame sequences with V and J assigned. These tables do not hold every clone; where another copy was compared, an unresolved V gene accounts for under half, and the others remain unexplained. Across this sample there are approximately 110,000 clones, with around 90% seen only once. Of the sample, around 2.3% falls within the top ten clones. The meaning of the sample's time point label: about 28 days (+/-7) after the second vaccine dose. Source: peripheral blood, taken 28 days after the second AZD1222 dose. The receptors stem from an adult who received the AZD1222 COVID-19 vaccine.

The chain recombines TRBV3-1 (or the pseudogene TRBV3-2) with TRBJ2-1; 13 positions agree with TRBD2. This CDR3 spans 18 amino acids. Germline CDR1 reads LGHDT; CDR2 reads YNNKEL (reference sequence). V shed 0 bases, J shed 7 bases, and the junction held 9 bases outside the gene matches. CDR3 amino acids: CASSQDIGLAGESNEQFF. The CDR3 nucleotides are TGTGCCAGCAGCCAAGATATAGGACTAGCGGGAGAGTCGAATGAGCAGTTCTTC.

This sequence joins TRBV5-8 and TRBJ1-5; 7 bases agree with TRBD1. This CDR3 has 18 amino acids. V trimming: 2 bases; J trimming: 3 bases; junction bases outside the gene matches: 14. Germline-derived CDR1 and CDR2 are SGHTS and YDEGEE. CDR3 nucleotides: TGTGCCAGCAGCTTCAACCCCTTCCGACAGGGCCCCAATCAGCCCCAGCATTTT. Protein sequence: CASSFNPFRQGPNQPQHF.

Comments on this clone: Other DNA sequences of this sample code for an identical CDR3. The V gene is TRBV4-2, the J gene TRBJ2-7, with TRBD2 matching over 12 bases. This CDR3 has 15 residues. J was trimmed by 3 bases and V by 0 bases; bases with no gene match: 0. In germline, CDR1 is LGHNA, CDR2 YNFKEQ. The CDR3 sequence: CASSQETSGSYEQYF. CDR3 in DNA: TGTGCCAGCAGCCAAGAGACTAGCGGGAGCTACGAGCAGTACTTC.

This clone came up a few times. The chain combines TRBV28 with TRBJ1-1; the D gene is possibly TRBD1 (5 bases). The CDR3 has 13 amino acids. Trimming shortened V by 6 bases and J by 1 base, and 9 bases separated the two germline ends. Germline values: CDR1 MDHEN, CDR2 SYDVKM. The CDR3 loop reads CASRPTANTEAFF. CDR3 sequence (DNA): TGTGCCAGCAGACCGACAGCGAACACTGAAGCTTTCTTT. The complete variable domain, with remaining parts taken from reference TRBV28 and TRBJ1-1, reads DVKVTQSSRYLVKRTGEKVFLECVQDMDHENMFWYRQDPGLGLRLIYFSYDVKMKEKGDIPEGYSVSREKKERFSLILESASTNQTSMYLCASRPTANTEAFFGQGTRLTVV.

The chain recombines TRBV20-1 with TRBJ1-5; a possible D gene is TRBD1 (6 bases). The CDR3 runs to 14 residues. The V and J ends lost 3 bases and 4 bases respectively, with 13 bases between them. The germline CDR1 and CDR2 sequences are DFQATT and SNEGSKA (reference sequence). CDR3 sequence: CSASPGATNQPQHF. The DNA of the CDR3 is TGCAGTGCTAGTCCAGGGGCCACAAATCAGCCCCAGCATTTT.

This chain joins TRBV10-3 and TRBJ1-1; TRBD1 might be the D (5 bases). Trimming took off 6 bases at V and 4 bases at J, with 12 bases between the two ends. The CDR3 has 13 amino acids. Germline CDR1 is ENHRY and CDR2 is SYGVKD. The CDR3 region has the DNA TGTGCCATCAGCGTTTGGGGCGGCACTGAAGCTTTCTTT. Translating it yields CAISVWGGTEAFF.

The gene calls are TRBV2 and TRBJ1-5, with 7 nucleotides matching TRBD1. The CDR3 has 15 amino acids. CDR1 is SNHLY and CDR2 is FYNNEI in the germline V gene. Trimming took 5 bases from V and 2 from J; bases not matched to a gene: 6. CDR3 sequence reads: CASSRQGPGNQPQHF. CDR3 DNA: TGTGCCAGCAGTCGACAGGGTCCGGGCAATCAGCCCCAGCATTTT.

This chain joins TRBV9 and TRBJ2-7; possible D gene TRBD1, 6 bases. The CDR3 has 15 residues. Trimming left V 5 bases short and J 5 bases short, with 20 bases between. From germline, CDR1 is SGDLS and CDR2 YYNGEE. The CDR3 loop reads CASSRTQGSLNEQYF. The CDR3 region has the DNA TGTGCCAGCAGTCGAACGCAGGGGAGCCTTAACGAGCAGTACTTC.

This clone has just one count. This chain links TRBV5-1 with TRBJ2-3, with 8 bases lining up with TRBD2. In germline, CDR1 is SGHRS, CDR2 YFSETQ. This CDR3 comprises 16 residues. V was clipped by 0 bases and J by 3 bases; unmatched bases: 6. In nucleotides, the CDR3 is TGCGCCAGCAGCTTGGCGGCTAGCGGGCAGACAGATACGCAGTATTTT. It specifies CASSLAASGQTDTQYF.

The chain joins TRBV9 to TRBJ2-1, with 10 bases that match TRBD1. The CDR3 contains 16 residues. Trimming removed 1 base from V and 4 bases from J; junction bases left unmatched: 5. CDR1 is SGDLS and CDR2 is YYNGEE in the germline V gene. The CDR3 region has the DNA TGTGCCAGCAGCGTACAGCCGGGACAGGGGTACAATGAGCAGTTCTTC. Its protein product is CASSVQPGQGYNEQFF. The full variable domain, with the rest looked up from reference TRBV9 and TRBJ2-1, is DSGVTQTPKHLITATGQRVTLRCSPRSGDLSVYWYQQSLDQGLQFLIQYYNGEERAKGNILERFSAQQFPDLHSELNLSSLELGDSALYFCASSVQPGQGYNEQFFGPGTRLTVL.

The rearrangement joins TRBV9 to TRBJ2-5, with a weak D call TRBD1 (7 bases). From germline, CDR1 is SGDLS and CDR2 YYNGEE. Trimming left V 0 bases short and J 5 bases short, with 17 bases between. The CDR3 sequence is 16 residues long. DNA of the CDR3: TGTGCCAGCAGCGTAGCGTCGAGACAGGGAGGCGAGACCCAGTACTTC. Protein product: CASSVASRQGGETQYF.

This clone was seen just once. The chain combines TRBV10-3 with TRBJ1-1; tentatively, D is TRBD1 (6 bases). V dropped 1 base and J dropped 3 bases, with 12 bases sitting between them. In germline, CDR1 is ENHRY, CDR2 SYGVKD. The CDR3 covers 15 residues. This CDR3 reads CAISEYGQWDTEAFF. The CDR3 bases are TGTGCCATCAGTGAGTACGGACAGTGGGACACTGAAGCTTTCTTT.

The chain couples TRBV4-1 to TRBJ1-2; the D is unclear. V was cut by 0 bases and J by 8 bases, with 13 bases left in between. Germline values: CDR1 MGHRA, CDR2 YSYEKL. This CDR3 has 14 residues. CDR3 sequence: CASSQDGARRGYTF. CDR3 nucleotides: TGCGCCAGCAGCCAAGACGGAGCGAGGCGAGGCTACACCTTC.

This chain links TRBV19 with TRBJ2-3; TRBD2 matches at 9 bases. There are 15 residues in the CDR3. V lost 5 bases and J lost 5; bases outside the gene matches: 8. From germline, CDR1 is LNHDA and CDR2 SQIVND (reference sequence). The CDR3 loop is CASSRLAGLQDTQYF. The DNA for the CDR3 is TGTGCCAGTAGTCGGCTAGCGGGACTACAAGATACGCAGTATTTT.

This rearrangement joins TRBV25-1 to TRBJ1-2; tentatively, D is TRBD1 (5 bases). The germline V and J ends were trimmed by 3 bases and 4 bases, with 9 bases remaining between them. The CDR3 has 13 amino acids. In germline, CDR1 is MGHDK, CDR2 SYGVNS. The CDR3 is CASSEGHSYGYTF. In DNA form, the CDR3 reads TGTGCCAGCAGTGAGGGGCACAGCTATGGCTACACCTTC.

The genes are TRBV5-1 and TRBJ2-5; the D gene is possibly TRBD1 (6 bases). CDR1 is SGHRS and CDR2 is YFSETQ in the germline V gene. The length of the CDR3 is 14 residues. Trimming took off 4 bases at V and 7 bases at J, with 17 bases between the two ends. CDR3 sequence (DNA): TGCGCCAGCAGCAGTCAGGGGCCGGCGGCGACCCAGTACTTC. Protein product: CASSSQGPAATQYF. Drawing the rest from reference TRBV5-1 and TRBJ2-5, the complete variable domain is KAGVTQTPRYLIKTRGQQVTLSCSPISGHRSVSWYQQTPGQGLQFLFEYFSETQRNKGNFPGRFSGRQFSNSRSEMNVSTLELGDSALYLCASSSQGPAATQYFGPGTRLLVL.

The chain combines TRBV6-1 with TRBJ2-2, with 10 positions matching TRBD2. Germline CDR1 MNHNS, CDR2 SASEGT. V lost 1 base to trimming and J lost 8 bases; unmatched junction nucleotides: 10. This CDR3 comprises 17 residues. The CDR3 nucleotides read TGTGCCAGCAGTGAAGAATTGAGGGCTAGCGGGAGTGGGGAGCTGTTTTTT. Protein product: CASSEELRASGSGELFF.

The chain combines TRBV4-3 with TRBJ2-1; TRBD2 matches 8 bases. Germline V lookup: CDR1 LGHNA, CDR2 YSLEER. The CDR3 runs to 15 residues. V gave up 4 bases and J gave up 5 bases; unmatched junction bases: 7. The CDR3 is CASSPGGSGNNEQFF. DNA for the CDR3: TGCGCCAGCAGCCCTGGTGGTAGCGGGAACAATGAGCAGTTCTTC.

The V gene is TRBV4-2, the J gene TRBJ1-5, with 7 bases identical to TRBD1. This CDR3 contains 15 residues. J gave up 7 bases and V 1 base, and 7 bases lay outside the gene matches. Germline V gene data show CDR1 as LGHNA and CDR2 as YNFKEQ. The chain's CDR3 is CASSQANRGGQPQHF. CDR3 bases: TGTGCCAGCAGCCAAGCCAACAGGGGTGGGCAGCCCCAGCATTTT.

As to this clone: At one end, the junction sequence differs from germline, possibly due to a read error. The chain uses TRBV7-7 and TRBJ2-2; TRBD2 might be the D (5 bases). This CDR3 is 15 amino acids long. Germline assignment: CDR1 SSHAT and CDR2 FNYEAQ (reference sequence). CDR3 sequence: CASSGGQVNTGELFF. CDR3 nucleotides: TGTGCTAGCAGCGGTGGGCAGGTGAACACCGGGGAGCTGTTTTTT.